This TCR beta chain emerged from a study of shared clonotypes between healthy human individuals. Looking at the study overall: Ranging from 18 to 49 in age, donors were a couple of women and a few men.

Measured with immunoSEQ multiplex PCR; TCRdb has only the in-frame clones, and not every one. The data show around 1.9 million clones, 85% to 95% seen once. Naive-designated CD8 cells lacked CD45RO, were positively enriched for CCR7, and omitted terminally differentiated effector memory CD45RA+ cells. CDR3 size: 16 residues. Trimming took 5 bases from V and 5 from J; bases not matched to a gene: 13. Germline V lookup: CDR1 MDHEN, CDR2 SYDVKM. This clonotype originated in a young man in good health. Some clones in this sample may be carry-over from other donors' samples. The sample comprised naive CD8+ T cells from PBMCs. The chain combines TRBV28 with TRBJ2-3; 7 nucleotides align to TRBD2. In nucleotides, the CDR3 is TGTGCCAGCAGTCCCCTCTCGGGGAGGGCCGGAGATACGCAGTATTTT. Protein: CASSPLSGRAGDTQYF.